Below, 10 T cell receptor beta chains from the same sample are listed, as sequenced in a study of T cells after yellow fever vaccination. TCRdb reprocessed the 5' RACE reads with MiXCR, giving one entry per CDR3 protein. The sample records a few hundred thousand distinct CDR3 sequences, 4% being singletons. Sample: PBMCs, taken 5 days after the yellow fever booster vaccination. These receptors came from a man aged 18 to 30 who received the YFV17D yellow fever vaccine.

This chain joins TRBV7-2 and TRBJ1-2; 7 nucleotides line up with TRBD1. Looked up from germline, CDR1 is SGHTA and CDR2 is FQGNSA. This CDR3 region has 14 residues. J gave up 6 bases and V 5 bases, and 9 bases lay outside the gene matches. CDR3 region: CASSTTTGTDGYTF. As DNA, the CDR3 is TGTGCCAGCAGCACTACGACAGGGACGGATGGCTACACCTTC.

This clonotype has ten or more counts. The chain is built from TRBV24-1 and TRBJ1-1; tentative D call: TRBD1 (5 bases). V was cut by 4 bases and J by 6 bases, with 5 bases left in between. The CDR3 has 11 amino acids. The germline V gene encodes CDR1 KGHDR and CDR2 SFDVKD. CDR3 sequence (DNA): TGTGCCACCAGTGAAGGGGCTGAAGCTTTCTTT. Amino acids: CATSEGAEAFF.

The chain combines TRBV27 with TRBJ2-5; a weak D match, TRBD1 (5 bases). With 0 bases removed from V and 7 bases from J, the gap between germline ends came to 12 bases. The germline gives CDR1 MNHEY, CDR2 SMNVEV (reference sequence). This CDR3 is 14 amino acids long. As DNA, the CDR3 is TGTGCCAGCAGTTTATCAAGGGGCCAAAGGACCCAGTACTTC. Its translation is CASSLSRGQRTQYF.

The genes are TRBV29-1 and TRBJ1-2; 7 bases are a match to TRBD1. V shed 7 bases and J 4 bases; nucleotides not matched to a gene: 9. Germline V gene lookup returns CDR1 SQVTM and CDR2 ANQGSEA. CDR3 size: 13 residues. The CDR3 nucleotides are TGCAGCGCGACAGGGTCCGACATCTATGGCTACACCTTC. Amino acids: CSATGSDIYGYTF.

This clonotype has a count of ten or more. V and J are TRBV6-2 or TRBV6-3 and TRBJ2-7; D may correspond to TRBD1 or TRBD2 (6 bases each). The CDR3 consists of 13 residues. Germline V gene sequence: CDR1 MNHEY, CDR2 SVGEGT. V was shortened by 2 bases and J by 6 bases, with 11 bases between the two germline ends. The CDR3 bases are TGTGCCAGCAGTTACGAGGGGGGTGGCGAGCAGTACGTC. Protein product: CASSYEGGGEQYV.

A few counts support this clonotype. The chain carries TRBV5-1 and TRBJ2-7, with D possibly called TRBD1 or TRBD2 (5 bases each). There are 15 residues in the CDR3. The germline V and J ends were trimmed by 6 bases and 5 bases, with 21 bases remaining between them. Germline V CDR1 and CDR2: SGHRS, YFSETQ. As DNA, the CDR3 is TGCGCCAGCACCCCCCTTGGCCCAGGGAGCAACGAGCAGTACTTC. This sequence encodes CASTPLGPGSNEQYF.

This clonotype was found many times. The chain couples TRBV7-9 to TRBJ1-4; TRBD1 might be the D (6 bases). V lost 5 bases, J lost 6 bases, and 7 bases lay in between. Looked up from germline, CDR1 is SEHNR and CDR2 is FQNEAQ (reference sequence). The CDR3 runs 12 residues. In DNA form, the CDR3 reads TGTGCCAGCAGCGGGGGGCATGAAAAACTGTTTTTT. This encodes CASSGGHEKLFF.

V gene TRBV11-2 combines with J gene TRBJ2-7, with TRBD2 identical over 10 bases. Losses at the gene ends were 2 bases for V and 0 bases for J; bases not matched to a gene: 4. Germline CDR1 and CDR2: SGHAT and FQNNGV. This CDR3 spans 16 amino acids. Here the CDR3 reads CASSLSSGGPSYEQYF. Written as DNA, the CDR3 is TGTGCCAGCAGCTTATCTAGCGGGGGACCCTCCTACGAGCAGTACTTC.

Regarding this clonotype: This may stem from a read error, because a much larger clone lies one nucleotide away. The chain links TRBV12-3 or TRBV12-4 to TRBJ2-2; TRBD2 matches at 12 bases. Trimming at V came to 6 bases and at J to 4 bases, leaving 0 bases not matched to a gene. This CDR3 is 14 amino acids long. CDR3 nucleotide sequence: TGTGCCAGCAGGGGACTAGCGGGCACCGGGGAGCTGTTTTTT. It is translated as CASRGLAGTGELFF.

This clonotype was detected ten times or more. This chain connects TRBV7-2 to TRBJ2-3; D not resolved. This CDR3 region has 13 residues. The V and J ends lost 3 bases and 4 bases respectively, with 8 bases between them. Germline V gene sequence: CDR1 SGHTA, CDR2 FQGNSA. CDR3 amino acids: CASSFKGADTQYF. Written as DNA, the CDR3 is TGTGCCAGCAGCTTTAAGGGTGCAGATACGCAGTATTTT.